This TCR beta chain was profiled in a study of blood T cell repertoires in COVID-19 (dated by TCRdb to 2020 to 2022). Regarding the research as a whole: Samples covering the acute and convalescent phases of COVID-19 were provided by collaborators in the United States, Italy and Spain. Where HLA class I and class II types were available, the types were taken from metadata supplied by the sample provider, not from assay-based typing. Sample metadata almost always included a de-identified subject ID, COVID-19 status, age in years and sex. The samples were drawn from the first 160 participants of the ongoing ImmuneRACE study and from roughly 1,300 subjects provided by 6 global collaborators. The material from the prospective study consisted of cDNA or gDNA derived from T cells, B-cell-depleted T cells, or PBMCs. The repertoires were released in a freely available public database intended as a resource for research on the immune response to SARS-CoV-2. Deeply sampled blood TCRbeta repertoires from subjects exposed to, actively infected with, or recovered from COVID-19 were included in the dataset.

Notes on this clone: Its antigen is unknown. Base qualities were left out, and no much larger clone turns up one base away.

One collaborating source in Seattle enrolled patients during active infection and followed them longitudinally through the course of disease. Whole blood was collected in K2EDTA tubes by collaborating institutions according to the institutions' own protocols. For TCRbeta analysis, collaborator samples were shipped as frozen whole blood, as isolated PBMCs, or as DNA extracted from either sample type. The immunoSEQ Assay, a bias-controlled multiplex PCR, was used to amplify TCRbeta CDR3 regions from genomic DNA. The authors processed their data as follows. Nucleated cell counts per sample were estimated from amplification of reference gene primers within the assay. To quantify the absolute abundance of each unique TCRbeta CDR3 rearrangement, sequence reads were collapsed and filtered. For each sample, productive Simpson clonality was calculated as the square root of Simpson's diversity index across productive rearrangements. In its TCRdb copy, this immuneACCESS table keeps in-frame sequences only and misses some clones. Where compared with another copy, unresolved V genes explain less than half of these, and the others have no known cause. That table supplies the V and J calls and clone size; D and trimming were determined from the DNA. Across this sample there are about 230,000 clones, with 83% seen only once. The ten largest clones add up to roughly 1.2% of the sample.

CDR1 MDHEN and CDR2 SYDVKM were looked up in the germline V gene. Trimming removed 7 bases from V and 5 bases from J; the gene matches leave 12 bases unexplained. Measured from the cysteine to the phenylalanine, the CDR3 is 16 residues long. Only the CDR3 DNA stays, 48 bases, in frame from base 1. What the study reported, not specific to this receptor: How much clinical and demographic metadata was included differed by source and by participant, and the metadata was provided uncurated.

The clonotype comes from a woman in her twenties or thirties with COVID-19, enrolled during active disease. The sequencing input was peripheral blood. The chain is made from TRBV28 and TRBJ2-1, with 9 central nucleotides matching TRBD1. The CDR3 protein: CASNDAGTGRNNEQFF. The base sequence is TGTGCCAGCAATGATGCCGGGACAGGGAGAAACAATGAGCAGTTCTTC.